This T cell receptor beta chain comes out of a study of blood T cells in healthy people across ages. Study-level findings and limits: Nothing was known about donor CMV status, and this possibly confounded expanded clonotype changes.

The second PCR ran roughly 6 to 11 cycles with a sample-barcoded 5' primer and J-beta primers. A template-switch adaptor with 12 random nucleotides tagged each cDNA molecule. Each CDR3 protein gets one entry after TCRdb re-called the 5' RACE reads with MiXCR. The data show 1.5 million to 2 million distinct CDR3 sequences, approximately 30% seen once. CDR1 is SEHNR, CDR2 FQNEAQ, per germline (reference sequence). This CDR3 has 16 amino acids. There are a few counts of this clonotype. As yet, its antigen is unknown. One junction end does not reproduce the germline sequence, and a read error may be involved.

This TCR came from a woman aged 25 to 39 in good health. Specimen: blood. This chain connects TRBV7-9 to TRBJ2-1; 9 bases line up with TRBD2. The last part of the DNA fits TRBJ2-7 better; the J call may be wrong. CDR3 nucleotide sequence: TGTACCAGCAGCTTACATTGGCTAGCGGGGTACAATGAGCAGTACTTC. Translated: CTSSLHWLAGYNEQYF.